Below are 2 T cell receptor beta chains sequenced from a single sample in a study of T cell changes during pregnancy in multiple sclerosis. The assay was immunoSEQ multiplex PCR, and TCRdb's table has in-frame clones only and misses some. Of 40,000 to 55,000 clones in the sample, about 89% were seen once. This material consisted of CD4+ T cells from peripheral blood mononuclear cells, taken after pregnancy. Receptor source: a female donor with multiple sclerosis, enrolled in a pregnancy study.

This clone was picked up one time. This sequence joins TRBV30 and TRBJ2-7; 7 nucleotides line up with TRBD1. Germline V gene lookup returns CDR1 GTSNPN and CDR2 SVGIG (reference sequence). Losses at the gene ends were 3 bases for V and 0 bases for J; bases not matched to a gene: 2. This CDR3 has 13 residues. The CDR3: CAWRDRSSYEQYF. As DNA, the CDR3 is TGTGCCTGGAGGGACAGGAGCTCCTACGAGCAGTACTTC.

This clone was detected only once. The V gene is TRBV5-1, the J gene TRBJ2-7; TRBD1 matches at 8 bases. V dropped 4 bases and J dropped 0; count of bases not matched to a gene: 9. The CDR3 contains 16 residues. Looked up from germline, CDR1 is SGHRS and CDR2 is YFSETQ. The CDR3 DNA sequence: TGCGCCAGCAGCCCGGGACAGGTCCTCCACTCCTACGAGCAGTACTTC. Amino acid sequence: CASSPGQVLHSYEQYF.